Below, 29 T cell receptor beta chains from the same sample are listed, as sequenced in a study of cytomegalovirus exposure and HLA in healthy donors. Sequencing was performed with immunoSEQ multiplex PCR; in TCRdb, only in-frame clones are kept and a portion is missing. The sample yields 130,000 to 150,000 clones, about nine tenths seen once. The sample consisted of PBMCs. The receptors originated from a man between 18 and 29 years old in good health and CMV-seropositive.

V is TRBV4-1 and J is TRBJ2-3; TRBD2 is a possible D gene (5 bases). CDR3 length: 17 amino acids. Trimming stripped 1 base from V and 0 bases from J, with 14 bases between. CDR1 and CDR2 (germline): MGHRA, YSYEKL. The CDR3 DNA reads TGCGCCAGCAGCCAAGTGGTGAGCGGACCGAGCACAGATACGCAGTATTTT. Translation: CASSQVVSGPSTDTQYF.

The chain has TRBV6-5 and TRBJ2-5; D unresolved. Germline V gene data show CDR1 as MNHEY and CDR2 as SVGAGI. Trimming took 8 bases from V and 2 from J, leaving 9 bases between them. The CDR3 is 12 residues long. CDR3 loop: CASESPQETQYF. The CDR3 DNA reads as TGTGCCAGCGAAAGCCCGCAAGAGACCCAGTACTTC.

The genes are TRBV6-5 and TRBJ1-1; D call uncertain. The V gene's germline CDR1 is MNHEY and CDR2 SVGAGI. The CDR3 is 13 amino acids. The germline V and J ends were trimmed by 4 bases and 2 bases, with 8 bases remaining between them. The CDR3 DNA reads TGTGCCAGCAGTTCATACAGCAACACTGAAGCTTTCTTT. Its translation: CASSSYSNTEAFF.

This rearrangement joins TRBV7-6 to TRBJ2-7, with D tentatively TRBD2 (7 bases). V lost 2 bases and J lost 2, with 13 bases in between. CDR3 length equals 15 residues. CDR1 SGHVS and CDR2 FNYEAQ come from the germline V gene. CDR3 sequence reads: CASSLRGGVAYEQYF. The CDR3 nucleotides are TGTGCCAGCAGCTTAAGGGGGGGAGTTGCCTACGAGCAGTACTTC.

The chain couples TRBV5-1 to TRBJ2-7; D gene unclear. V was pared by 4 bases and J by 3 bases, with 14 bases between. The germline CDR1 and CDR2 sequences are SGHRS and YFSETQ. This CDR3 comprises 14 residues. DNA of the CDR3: TGCGCCAGCAGCCCCGGAACTGGGCACTACGAGCAGTACTTC. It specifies CASSPGTGHYEQYF.

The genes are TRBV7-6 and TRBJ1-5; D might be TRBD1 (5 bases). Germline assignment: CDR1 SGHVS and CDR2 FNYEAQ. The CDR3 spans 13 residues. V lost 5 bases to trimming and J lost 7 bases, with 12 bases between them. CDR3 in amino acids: CASSIRVGQPQHF. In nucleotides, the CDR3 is TGTGCCAGCAGCATCAGGGTGGGGCAGCCCCAGCATTTT.

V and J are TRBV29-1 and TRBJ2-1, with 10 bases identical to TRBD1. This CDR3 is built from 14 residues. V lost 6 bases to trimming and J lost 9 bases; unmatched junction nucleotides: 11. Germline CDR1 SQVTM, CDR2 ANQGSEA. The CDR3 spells CSVADRGPSGEQFF. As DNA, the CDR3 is TGCAGCGTCGCAGACAGGGGGCCCTCAGGTGAGCAGTTCTTC.

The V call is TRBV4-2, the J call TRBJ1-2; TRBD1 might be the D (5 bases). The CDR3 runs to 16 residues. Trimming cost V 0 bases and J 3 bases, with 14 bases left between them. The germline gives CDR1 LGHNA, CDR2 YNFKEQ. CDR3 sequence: CASSQDLWGGDYGYTF. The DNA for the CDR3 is TGTGCCAGCAGCCAAGATCTTTGGGGCGGAGACTATGGCTACACCTTC.

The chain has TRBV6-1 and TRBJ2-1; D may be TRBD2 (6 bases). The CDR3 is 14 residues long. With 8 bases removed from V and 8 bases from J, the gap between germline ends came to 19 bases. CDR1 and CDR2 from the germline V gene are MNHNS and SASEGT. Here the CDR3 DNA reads TGTGCCAGCCGGGACCCAGGGAGGAGGGATGAGCAGTTCTTC. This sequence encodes CASRDPGRRDEQFF.

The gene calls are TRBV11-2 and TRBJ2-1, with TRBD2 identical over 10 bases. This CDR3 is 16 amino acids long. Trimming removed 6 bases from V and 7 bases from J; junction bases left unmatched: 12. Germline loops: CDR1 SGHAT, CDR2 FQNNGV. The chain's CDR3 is CASSFLTSGIPNEQFF. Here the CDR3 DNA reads TGTGCCAGCAGTTTCCTTACTAGCGGGATACCGAATGAGCAGTTCTTC.

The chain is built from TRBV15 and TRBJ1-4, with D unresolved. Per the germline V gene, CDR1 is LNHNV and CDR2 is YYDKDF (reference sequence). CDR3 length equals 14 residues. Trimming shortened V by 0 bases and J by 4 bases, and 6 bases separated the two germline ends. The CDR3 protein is CATSRDRGNEKLFF. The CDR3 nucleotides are TGTGCCACCAGCAGAGATCGGGGTAATGAAAAACTGTTTTTT.

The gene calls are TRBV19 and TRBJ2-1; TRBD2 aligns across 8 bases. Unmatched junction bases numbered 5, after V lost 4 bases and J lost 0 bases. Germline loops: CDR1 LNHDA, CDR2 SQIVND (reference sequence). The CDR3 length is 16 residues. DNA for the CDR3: TGTGCCAGTAGTAGGCCCAGCGGGGGCTCCTACAATGAGCAGTTCTTC. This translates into CASSRPSGGSYNEQFF.

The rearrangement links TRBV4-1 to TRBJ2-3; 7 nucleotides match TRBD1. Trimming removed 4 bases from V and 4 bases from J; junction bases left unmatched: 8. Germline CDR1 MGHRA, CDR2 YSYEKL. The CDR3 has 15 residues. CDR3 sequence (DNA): TGCGCCAGCAGCCCACAGGGGTATGAGGCAGATACGCAGTATTTT. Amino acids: CASSPQGYEADTQYF.

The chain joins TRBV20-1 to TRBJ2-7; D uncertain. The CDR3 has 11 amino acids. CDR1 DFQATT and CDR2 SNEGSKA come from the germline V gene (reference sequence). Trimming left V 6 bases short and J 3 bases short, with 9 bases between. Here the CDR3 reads CSAYFLYEQYF. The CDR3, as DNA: TGCAGTGCGTACTTTCTCTACGAGCAGTACTTC.

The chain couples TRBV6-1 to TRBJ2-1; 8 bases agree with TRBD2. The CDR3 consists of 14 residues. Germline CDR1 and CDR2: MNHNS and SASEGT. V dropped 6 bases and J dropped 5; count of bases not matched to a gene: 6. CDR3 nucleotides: TGTGCCAGCAGCGACGGGGGGGCAAACAATGAGCAGTTCTTC. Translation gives CASSDGGANNEQFF.

The CDR3 DNA follows: TGTGCCATTCTACAGGGCGGTGAAGCTTTCTTT. Translation: CAILQGGEAFF. The rearrangement uses TRBV19 and TRBJ1-1; possible D gene TRBD1, 6 bases. Trimming removed 10 bases at V and 7 bases at J, with 13 bases between. Germline CDR1 and CDR2: LNHDA and SQIVND (reference sequence). CDR3 length equals 11 residues.

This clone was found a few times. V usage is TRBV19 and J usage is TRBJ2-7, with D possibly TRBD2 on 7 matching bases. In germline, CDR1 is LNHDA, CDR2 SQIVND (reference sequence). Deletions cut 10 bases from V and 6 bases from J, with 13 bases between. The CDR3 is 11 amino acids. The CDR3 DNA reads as TGTGCCACTCGCGGGGGCCTCGAGCAGTACTTC. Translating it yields CATRGGLEQYF.

Here the CDR3 reads CASPGLDPYEQYF. For the CDR3, the DNA is TGTGCCAGCCCCGGACTAGATCCCTACGAGCAGTACTTC. V and J are TRBV6-1 and TRBJ2-7, with TRBD2 identical over 7 bases. The CDR3 covers 13 residues. Germline-derived CDR1 and CDR2 are MNHNS and SASEGT. Losses at the gene ends were 8 bases for V and 2 bases for J; bases not matched to a gene: 6.

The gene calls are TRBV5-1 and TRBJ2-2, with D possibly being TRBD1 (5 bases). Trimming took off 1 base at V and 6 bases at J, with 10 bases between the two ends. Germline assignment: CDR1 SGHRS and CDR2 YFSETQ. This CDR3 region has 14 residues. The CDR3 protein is CASSLSGAAGELFF. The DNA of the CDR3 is TGCGCCAGCAGCTTGTCTGGGGCTGCCGGGGAGCTGTTTTTT. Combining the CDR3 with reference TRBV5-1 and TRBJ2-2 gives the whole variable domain KAGVTQTPRYLIKTRGQQVTLSCSPISGHRSVSWYQQTPGQGLQFLFEYFSETQRNKGNFPGRFSGRQFSNSRSEMNVSTLELGDSALYLCASSLSGAAGELFFGEGSRLTVL.

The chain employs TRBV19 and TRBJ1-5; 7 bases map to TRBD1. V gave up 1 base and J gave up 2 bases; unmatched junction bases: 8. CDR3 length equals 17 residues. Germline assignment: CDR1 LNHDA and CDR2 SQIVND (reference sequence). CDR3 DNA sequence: TGTGCCAGTAGTATAGTAGGAGGGGGCTTAGGCAATCAGCCCCAGCATTTT. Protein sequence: CASSIVGGGLGNQPQHF.

The CDR3 is CASSFSPSGANVLTF. As DNA, the CDR3 is TGTGCCAGCAGCTTTAGTCCCTCTGGGGCCAACGTCCTGACTTTC. The chain couples TRBV7-3 to TRBJ2-6; D remains ambiguous. The V end was cut by 3 bases, the J end by 0 bases, with 6 bases between. This CDR3 has 15 residues. Germline CDR1 reads SGHTA; CDR2 reads FQGTGA.

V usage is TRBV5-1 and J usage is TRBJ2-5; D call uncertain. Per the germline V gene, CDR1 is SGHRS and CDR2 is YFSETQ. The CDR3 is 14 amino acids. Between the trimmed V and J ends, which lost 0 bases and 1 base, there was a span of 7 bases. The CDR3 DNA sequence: TGCGCCAGCAGCTTGGGGGCAGGCCAAGAGACCCAGTACTTC. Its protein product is CASSLGAGQETQYF.

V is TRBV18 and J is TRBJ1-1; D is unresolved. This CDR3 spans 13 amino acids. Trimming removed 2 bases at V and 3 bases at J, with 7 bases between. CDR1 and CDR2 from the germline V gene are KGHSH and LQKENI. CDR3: CASSPDSHTEAFF. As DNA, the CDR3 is TGTGCCAGCTCACCAGACTCACACACTGAAGCTTTCTTT.

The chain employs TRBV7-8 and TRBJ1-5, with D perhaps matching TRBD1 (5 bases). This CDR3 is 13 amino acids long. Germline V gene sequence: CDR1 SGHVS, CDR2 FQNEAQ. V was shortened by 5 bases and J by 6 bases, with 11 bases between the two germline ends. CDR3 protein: CASSLQVSQPQHF. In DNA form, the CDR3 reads TGTGCCAGCAGCCTACAGGTTAGTCAGCCCCAGCATTTT.

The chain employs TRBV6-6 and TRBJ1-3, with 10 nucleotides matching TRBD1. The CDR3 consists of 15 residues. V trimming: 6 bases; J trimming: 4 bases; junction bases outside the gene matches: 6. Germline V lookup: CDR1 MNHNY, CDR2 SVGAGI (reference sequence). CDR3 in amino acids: CASRGQGIGGNTIYF. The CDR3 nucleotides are TGTGCCAGCAGGGGACAGGGGATCGGAGGAAACACCATATATTTT.

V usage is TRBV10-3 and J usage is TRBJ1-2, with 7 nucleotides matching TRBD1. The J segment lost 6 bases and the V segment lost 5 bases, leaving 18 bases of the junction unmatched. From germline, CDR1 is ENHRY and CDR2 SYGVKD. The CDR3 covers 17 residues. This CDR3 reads CAISNLGTAINPDGYTF. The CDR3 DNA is TGTGCCATCAGTAATCTCGGGACAGCTATTAATCCTGATGGCTACACCTTC.

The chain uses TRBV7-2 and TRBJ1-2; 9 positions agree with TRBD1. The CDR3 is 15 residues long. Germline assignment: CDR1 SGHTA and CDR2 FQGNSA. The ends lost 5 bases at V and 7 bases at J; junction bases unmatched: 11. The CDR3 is CASSTRTGALSGYTF. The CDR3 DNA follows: TGTGCCAGCAGCACAAGGACAGGGGCGCTAAGTGGCTACACCTTC.

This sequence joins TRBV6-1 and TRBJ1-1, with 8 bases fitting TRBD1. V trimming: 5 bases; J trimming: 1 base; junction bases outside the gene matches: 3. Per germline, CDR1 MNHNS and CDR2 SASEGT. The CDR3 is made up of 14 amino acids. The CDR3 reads CASSTGGGNTEAFF. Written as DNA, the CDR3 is TGTGCCAGCAGTACAGGGGGTGGGAACACTGAAGCTTTCTTT.

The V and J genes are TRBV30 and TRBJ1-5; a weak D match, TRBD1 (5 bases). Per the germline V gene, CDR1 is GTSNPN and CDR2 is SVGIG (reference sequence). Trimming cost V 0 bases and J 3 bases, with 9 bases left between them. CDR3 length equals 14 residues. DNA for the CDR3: TGTGCCTGGAGTGTAACACAGGCCAATCAGCCCCAGCATTTT. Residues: CAWSVTQANQPQHF. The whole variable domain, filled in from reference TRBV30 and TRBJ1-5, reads SQTIHQWPATLVQPVGSPLSLECTVEGTSNPNLYWYRQAAGRGLQLLFYSVGIGQISSEVPQNLSASRPQDRQFILSSKKLLLSDSGFYLCAWSVTQANQPQHFGDGTRLSIL.